Here is one T cell receptor beta chain with its context. Its specificity is unknown. This was the immunoSEQ version 4 assay in survey mode. Profiling relied on immunoSEQ multiplex PCR, and the TCRdb table lists in-frame clones only, not all of them. The sample consists of more than 30,000 clones, 65% to 85% of them appearing once. Lysates of CMV-infected fibroblasts at approximately 10 ug/mL stimulated these cells. CD40L-negative CD69-negative CD45RO-high memory CD4+ T cells were sorted as populations depleted of antigen-responding cells. The sample belongs to a study of persistence of HIV-infected CD4 T cells. General study points: Within sorted populations, more oligoclonal TCRs accompanied more oligoclonal proviruses. The rare CMV-responding cells with HIV-1 proviruses were not separately TCR-sequenced. Antigen-responding cells were enriched for degenerate expanded CDR3beta sequences.

The sequence derives from an adult man with HIV who was CMV-seropositive. Sequencing used CD4+ T cells sorted from PBMCs after roughly 18-hour stimulation, obtained from a patient who received antiretroviral therapy.

The CDR3 DNA sequence: TGTGCCAGCACCCGGGGAACGCTCGATAGACCAAGCTCCTACGAGCAGTACTTC. Its protein product is CASTRGTLDRPSSYEQYF. The chain has TRBV5-5 and TRBJ2-5, with a possible D match to TRBD2 (5 bases). Matching the DNA end better, TRBJ2-7 makes the J call doubtful. There are 18 residues in the CDR3. Per the germline V gene, CDR1 is SGHKS and CDR2 is YYEKEE (reference sequence).